Listed below are T cell receptor beta chains from one sample, sequenced in a study of T cell responses to AZD1222 COVID-19 vaccine. TCRdb's table, derived via immunoSEQ multiplex PCR, lists solely in-frame clones and lacks some. Counted here are about 200,000 clones, around 94% occurring once; the ten biggest clones make up approximately 1.7%. The material was peripheral blood, obtained 28 days after the second dose of the MenACWY control vaccine. The receptors originated from an adult who received the MenACWY meningococcal vaccine as a control. CDR3s include the opening cysteine and the closing phenylalanine or tryptophan. Each record gives: J gene, CDR3 length, clone size, D gene, V gene, CDR3 DNA, CDR3 protein. The D gene is left open where the match is weak. Size is stated for part of the rows, as once, few or many counts, or as a class when the clone is expanded.

>TRBJ1-3|14|NA|NA|TRBV9
TGTGCCAGCAGCGTATCCGGGGCTGGAAACACCATATATTTT
CASSVSGAGNTIYF
>TRBJ1-1|15|NA|NA|TRBV18
TGTGCCAGCTCACCATCACCCCCACGGAACACTGAAGCTTTCTTT
CASSPSPPRNTEAFF
>TRBJ1-6|15|NA|TRBD1|TRBV5-1
TGCGCCAGCAGCTACACAGGGGGCGCAGAATCACCCCTCCACTTT
CASSYTGGAESPLHF
>TRBJ1-5|16|few|TRBD1|TRBV6-2/TRBV6-3
TGTGCCAGCAGTTACTCGGAAGGGGGCGGCGGTCAGCCCCAGCATTTT
CASSYSEGGGGQPQHF
>TRBJ2-7|18|NA|TRBD1|TRBV4-1
TGCGCCAGCAGCCAAGGATATGCGCGTTCGCAGGGGGCAGGCGAGCAGTACTTC
CASSQGYARSQGAGEQYF
>TRBJ2-7|15|NA|TRBD1|TRBV18
TGTGCCAGCTCACCTAGGACAGGGGTCTCCTACGAGCAGTACTTC
CASSPRTGVSYEQYF
>TRBJ2-7|13|NA|NA|TRBV3-1/TRBV3-2
TGTGCCAGCAGCCGCACAGAATCCTACGAGCAGTACTTC
CASSRTESYEQYF
>TRBJ1-1|17|NA|NA|TRBV3-1/TRBV3-2
TGTGCCAGCAGCCGCACTTTGACAGCCACTATGAACACTGAAGCTTTCTTT
CASSRTLTATMNTEAFF
>TRBJ2-1|16|NA|NA|TRBV7-9
TGTGCCAGCAGCGGAACCGGGACTGGAGTCTACAATGAGCAGTTCTTC
CASSGTGTGVYNEQFF
>TRBJ2-7|14|NA|TRBD1|TRBV7-9
TGTGCCAGCAGCGAGACAGGGAGCTCCTACGAGCAGTACTTC
CASSETGSSYEQYF
>TRBJ2-1|16|NA|NA|TRBV18
TGTGCCAGCTCACCCAATCGGGCGAGCTCCTACAATGAGCAGTTCTTC
CASSPNRASSYNEQFF
>TRBJ2-7|17|NA|TRBD1|TRBV19
TGTGCCAGTAGTAGATCACCGGGACAGGGGTCGATCAACGAGCAGTACTTC
CASSRSPGQGSINEQYF
>TRBJ2-2|16|NA|NA|TRBV3-1/TRBV3-2
TGTGCCAGCAGCCAAGAGACCCCAGGGTGGGTCGGGGAGCTGTTTTTT
CASSQETPGWVGELFF
>TRBJ2-1|15|NA|TRBD2|TRBV15
TGTGCCACCAGCAGAGTCCGGGGGGGATACAATGAGCAGTTCTTC
CATSRVRGGYNEQFF
>TRBJ1-3|16|NA|NA|TRBV19
TGTGCCAGTAGTATCAAACTCCAGGGCTCTGGAAACACCATATATTTT
CASSIKLQGSGNTIYF
>TRBJ2-7|16|once|NA|TRBV24-1
TGTGCCACCAGTGATTTGAGGACAAGAAGCTCCTACGAGCAGTACTTC
CATSDLRTRSSYEQYF
>TRBJ1-1|16|NA|TRBD1|TRBV9
TGTGCCAGCAGCGTAGTGTCAGGGGGTCGGGGTGGTGAAGCTTTCTTT
CASSVVSGGRGGEAFF
>TRBJ2-7|14|NA|TRBD1|TRBV27
TGTGCCAGCAGTACGGGACAGCTCTCCTACGAGCAGTACTTC
CASSTGQLSYEQYF
>TRBJ2-6|14|NA|NA|TRBV5-5
TGTGCCAGCAGCTTTGTGACTGGGGCCAACGTCCTGACTTTC
CASSFVTGANVLTF
>TRBJ1-5|16|NA|NA|TRBV5-8
TGTGCCAGCAGCTTGATAGGCAGAAGTAGCAATCAGCCCCAGCATTTT
CASSLIGRSSNQPQHF
>TRBJ2-7|15|NA|TRBD1|TRBV19
TGTGCCAGTAGTGTCGGACAGGGTAGCTCCTACGAGCAGTACTTC
CASSVGQGSSYEQYF
>TRBJ2-3|16|once|NA|TRBV19
TGTGCCAGTAGTAGTCCAGCACCCGCTAGCACAGATACGCAGTATTTT
CASSSPAPASTDTQYF
>TRBJ1-1|14|NA|NA|TRBV25-1
TGTGCCAGCAGTGAATCACGGCTGAACACTGAAGCTTTCTTT
CASSESRLNTEAFF
>TRBJ1-1|13|NA|NA|TRBV6-5
TGTGCCAGCAGTTACTCCGAGAACACTGAAGCTTTCTTT
CASSYSENTEAFF
>TRBJ1-5|14|NA|NA|TRBV19
TGTGCCAGTAGTATAGGTGACAGTACTCAGCCCCAGCATTTT
CASSIGDSTQPQHF
>TRBJ1-6|13|NA|NA|TRBV29-1
TGCAGCGTGAGGATGGCCTATAATTCACCCCTCCACTTT
CSVRMAYNSPLHF
>TRBJ2-1|15|once|NA|TRBV28
TGTGCCAGCAGTTCTCCACTGGGCTCCTACAATGAGCAGTTCTTC
CASSSPLGSYNEQFF
>TRBJ2-5|15|NA|NA|TRBV9
TGTGCCAGCAGCGTAGGTCAGGCGGTACAAGAGACCCAGTACTTC
CASSVGQAVQETQYF
>TRBJ2-2|16|NA|TRBD1|TRBV2
TGTGCCAGCCCAAAGGGGGCAGGGGGCGCCACCGGGGAGCTGTTTTTT
CASPKGAGGATGELFF
>TRBJ1-2|17|once|TRBD1|TRBV24-1
TGTGCCACCAGTGAAACCGGGACAGGTGGCGTTAACTATGGCTACACCTTC
CATSETGTGGVNYGYTF
>TRBJ1-3|18|NA|NA|TRBV5-6
TGTGCCAGCAGCTTGGCCGTGACAGGCCTCCTCTCTGGAAACACCATATATTTT
CASSLAVTGLLSGNTIYF
>TRBJ1-5|18|NA|TRBD1|TRBV6-2/TRBV6-3
TGTGCCAGCAGTTACGACAGGGCCCACCCTTCGGGCAATCAGCCCCAGCATTTT
CASSYDRAHPSGNQPQHF
>TRBJ1-1|16|NA|NA|TRBV9
TGTGCCAGCAGCGTACAGGGGTCGAATCTGAACACTGAAGCTTTCTTT
CASSVQGSNLNTEAFF
>TRBJ2-6|16|few|NA|TRBV4-3
TGCGCCAGCAGCCAAGATGAGGGGGCTGGGGCCAACGTCCTGACTTTC
CASSQDEGAGANVLTF
>TRBJ1-1|15|once|NA|TRBV7-9
TGTGCCAGCAGCCGAGGCGGGGGGCGGAGTACTGAAGCTTTCTTT
CASSRGGGRSTEAFF
>TRBJ1-2|12|NA|NA|TRBV6-5
TGTGCCAGCAGCGATGGGATTAATGGCTACACCTTC
CASSDGINGYTF
>TRBJ2-3|21|NA|NA|TRBV27
TGTGCCAGCAGTATCAACCCGTTGGGGGGCGGGGCCTTATCTAGCACAGATACGCAGTATTTT
CASSINPLGGGALSSTDTQYF
>TRBJ2-5|17|NA|NA|TRBV10-3
TGTGCCATCAGTGAGCCGTGGGGGAGGGGGCAACAAGAGACCCAGTACTTC
CAISEPWGRGQQETQYF
>TRBJ2-3|16|NA|NA|TRBV5-1
TGCGCCAGCAGCTTGGATGTGACGGTGAGCACAGATACGCAGTATTTT
CASSLDVTVSTDTQYF
>TRBJ2-1|16|NA|NA|TRBV9
TGTGCCAGCAGCGTAGCTACTAGCAGACCCTACAATGAGCAGTTCTTC
CASSVATSRPYNEQFF
>TRBJ2-7|13|NA|NA|TRBV11-1
TGTGCCAGCAGTCCAGACACCACCTACGAGCAGTACTTC
CASSPDTTYEQYF
>TRBJ2-7|14|NA|TRBD1|TRBV28
TGTGCCAGCAAAGAGGGGACAGGGGGTTACGAGCAGTACTTC
CASKEGTGGYEQYF
>TRBJ2-7|13|NA|NA|TRBV7-2
TGTGCCAGCAGCGCCAGGGAAACCTACGAGCAGTACTTC
CASSARETYEQYF
>TRBJ2-1|13|NA|TRBD1|TRBV19
TGTGCCAGTAGCACGGACAGGGACAATGAGCAGTTCTTC
CASSTDRDNEQFF
>TRBJ2-1|14|NA|TRBD1|TRBV28
TGTGCCGGCCAAGACAGGGGGACCTACAATGAGCAGTTCTTC
CAGQDRGTYNEQFF
>TRBJ2-5|14|NA|NA|TRBV5-1
TGCGCCAGCAGCGCCTGGGGGGACCAAGAGACCCAGTACTTC
CASSAWGDQETQYF
>TRBJ2-1|16|NA|TRBD2|TRBV24-1
TGTGCCACCAGTGATCAACTAGCGGTAACCTACAATGAGCAGTTCTTC
CATSDQLAVTYNEQFF